The sample holds a few counts of the clone carrying this T cell receptor beta chain. The record originates from a study of memory CD4+ T cells and cytomegalovirus serostatus. The V gene's germline CDR1 is MNHNS and CDR2 SASEGT. Trimming took off 2 bases at V and 7 bases at J, with 6 bases between the two ends. The CDR3 length is 12 residues. Single viable CD3+CD4+CD8-CD45RO+ cells were sorted as the memory CD4+ T cells. The method was immunoSEQ multiplex PCR; TCRdb's version includes in-frame clones alone and lacks a portion of them. The sample shows about 58,000 clones, roughly 85% of them seen only once.

Material for sequencing was memory CD4+ T cells from blood. The V call is TRBV6-1, the J call TRBJ2-4, with a tentative D call TRBD1 (5 bases). This receptor was obtained from an adult in good health and CMV-seronegative. Some clones in this sample may be carry-over from other donors' samples. DNA for the CDR3: TGTGCCAGCAGTGAAAGGGGTAACATTCAGTACTTC. Protein sequence: CASSERGNIQYF.